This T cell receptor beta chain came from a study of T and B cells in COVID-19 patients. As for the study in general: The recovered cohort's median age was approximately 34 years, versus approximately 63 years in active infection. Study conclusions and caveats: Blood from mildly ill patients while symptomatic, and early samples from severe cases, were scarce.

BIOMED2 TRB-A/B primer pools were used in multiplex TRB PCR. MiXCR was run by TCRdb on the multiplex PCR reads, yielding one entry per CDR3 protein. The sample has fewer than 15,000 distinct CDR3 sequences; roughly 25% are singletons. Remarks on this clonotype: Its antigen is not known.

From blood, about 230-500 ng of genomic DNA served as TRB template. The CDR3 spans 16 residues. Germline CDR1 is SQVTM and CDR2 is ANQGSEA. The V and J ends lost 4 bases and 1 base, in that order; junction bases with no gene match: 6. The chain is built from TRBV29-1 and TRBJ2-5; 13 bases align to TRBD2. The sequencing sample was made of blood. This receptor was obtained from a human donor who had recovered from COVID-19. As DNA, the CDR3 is TGCAGCGTTGGCACTAGCGGGAGGGCCGTCCAAGAGACCCAGTACTTC. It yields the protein CSVGTSGRAVQETQYF.